Listed here are 9 T cell receptor beta chains from one sample, sequenced in a study of cytomegalovirus exposure and HLA in healthy donors. This PCR relied on a set of 60 Vbeta primers and 13 Jbeta primers. Clones were sequenced by immunoSEQ multiplex PCR, and TCRdb holds only the in-frame ones, with some missing. The repertoire has about 190,000 clones, around 83% of them found once; the top ten carry about 1.8%. The sample was PBMCs. These receptor sequences come from a woman aged 18-29 years in good health and CMV-seronegative.

This chain links TRBV6-5 with TRBJ2-5, with a tentative D call TRBD2 (6 bases). The better agreement between TRBJ2-7 and the DNA end casts doubt on the J call. Per the germline V gene, CDR1 is MNHEY and CDR2 is SVGAGI. The CDR3 loop spans 14 amino acids. CDR3 residues: CASSYALGTYEQYF. DNA of the CDR3: TGTGCCAGCAGCTACGCCCTTGGGACTTACGAGCAGTACTTC.

The chain carries TRBV4-3 and TRBJ2-1; D is unclear. Trimming shortened V by 0 bases and J by 0 bases, and 15 bases separated the two germline ends. The CDR3 contains 18 residues. Germline V gene data show CDR1 as LGHNA and CDR2 as YSLEER. CDR3 region: CASSQETFRSNSYNEQFF. The CDR3 DNA is TGCGCCAGCAGCCAAGAAACCTTCCGGAGTAACTCCTACAATGAGCAGTTCTTC.

The chain couples TRBV6-6 to TRBJ2-1; 11 bases are a match to TRBD2. With 2 bases clipped from V and 7 bases from J, the junction kept 7 bases outside the gene matches. Germline V lookup: CDR1 MNHNY, CDR2 SVGAGI (reference sequence). This CDR3 is built from 16 residues. This CDR3 reads CASSYTAGTSGNEQFF. Written as DNA, the CDR3 is TGTGCCAGCAGTTACACCGCCGGGACTAGCGGAAATGAGCAGTTCTTC.

The chain is built from TRBV11-2 and TRBJ1-1, with D possibly being TRBD1 (6 bases). Trimming left V 1 base short and J 5 bases short, with 20 bases between. From germline, CDR1 is SGHAT and CDR2 FQNNGV. This CDR3 spans 17 amino acids. The DNA for the CDR3 is TGTGCCAGCAGCTTAGGCCAGGGGACCCAAAGAGGGACTGAAGCTTTCTTT. It is translated as CASSLGQGTQRGTEAFF.

This clone was detected a few times. The rearrangement joins TRBV7-9 to TRBJ1-2; weak D call: TRBD1 (5 bases). There are 13 residues in the CDR3. Germline assignment: CDR1 SEHNR and CDR2 FQNEAQ (reference sequence). The V end was cut by 5 bases, the J end by 6 bases, with 13 bases between. CDR3 protein: CASSPDSGDGYTF. The CDR3 nucleotides read TGTGCCAGCAGCCCCGACTCGGGGGATGGCTACACCTTC.

Concerning this clone itself: One junction end does not reproduce the germline sequence, and a read error may be involved. The gene calls are TRBV10-2 and TRBJ2-1; the D is unclear. Germline V gene lookup returns CDR1 WSHSY and CDR2 SAAADI. The CDR3 contains 12 residues. CDR3 sequence reads: CASSETSAGALF. CDR3 bases: TGCGCCAGCAGTGAGACAAGCGCCGGAGCGCTCTTC.

This clone is a singleton in its sample. This chain links TRBV11-2 with TRBJ2-7; D possibly corresponds to TRBD1 (5 bases). Trimming cost V 3 bases and J 2 bases, with 14 bases left between them. The CDR3 spans 15 residues. Per germline, CDR1 SGHAT and CDR2 FQNNGV. CDR3: CASSFAVGHTYEQYV. CDR3 nucleotides: TGTGCCAGCAGCTTCGCTGTGGGGCATACCTACGAGCAGTACGTC.

There are a few counts of this clone. This chain links TRBV6-5 with TRBJ1-1; D gene unclear. The germline CDR1 and CDR2 sequences are MNHEY and SVGAGI. The CDR3 covers 11 residues. V lost 7 bases, J lost 4 bases, and 7 bases lay in between. The CDR3 sequence is CASTSRTEAFF. The CDR3 nucleotides read TGTGCCAGCACTTCGCGCACTGAAGCTTTCTTT.

This clone came up a few times. Within the sample, other DNA sequences also encode this same CDR3. The genes are TRBV5-1 and TRBJ2-2; 8 bases agree with TRBD1. This CDR3 is built from 15 residues. The ends lost 1 base at V and 2 bases at J; junction bases unmatched: 1. Per germline, CDR1 SGHRS and CDR2 YFSETQ. CDR3 amino acids: CASSLTGGNTGELFF. CDR3 DNA: TGCGCCAGCAGCTTGACAGGGGGAAACACCGGGGAGCTGTTTTTT.